The 22 T cell receptor beta chains presented below share a single source sample, sequenced in a study of OX40 agonist ivuxolimab in advanced cancers. Measured with immunoSEQ multiplex PCR; TCRdb has only the in-frame clones, and not every one. Here the sample spans fewer than 65,000 clones, 91% being singletons. The source material was CD4+ or CD8+ T cells sorted from blood, sampled in a trial of the OX40 agonist ivuxolimab. The receptors come from an adult with an advanced solid tumor such as melanoma, head and neck, liver or kidney cancer.

V usage is TRBV6-1 and J usage is TRBJ2-1, with TRBD2 identical over 11 bases. CDR3 size: 17 residues. Germline lookup yields CDR1 MNHNS and CDR2 SASEGT. V was clipped by 4 bases and J by 5 bases; unmatched bases: 10. CDR3 sequence: CASSARPQGLADNEQFF. DNA of the CDR3: TGTGCCAGCAGTGCCCGACCGCAGGGACTAGCGGACAATGAGCAGTTCTTC.

V usage is TRBV6-6 and J usage is TRBJ2-1, with TRBD1 identical over 7 bases. The trim removed 0 bases at V and 5 bases at J, leaving 7 bases unmatched. This CDR3 region has 16 residues. Germline V CDR1 and CDR2: MNHNY, SVGAGI (reference sequence). The CDR3 loop is CASSYSFGTVHNEQFF. In nucleotides, the CDR3 is TGTGCCAGCAGTTACTCATTCGGGACAGTCCACAATGAGCAGTTCTTC.

The V call is TRBV7-9, the J call TRBJ2-1; 11 positions match TRBD2. The germline CDR1 and CDR2 sequences are SEHNR and FQNEAQ (reference sequence). CDR3 length: 17 amino acids. Losses at the gene ends were 5 bases for V and 8 bases for J; bases not matched to a gene: 14. This chain's CDR3 is CASSPMASGRFWDEQFF. The CDR3 DNA is TGTGCCAGCAGCCCCATGGCTAGCGGGAGGTTTTGGGATGAGCAGTTCTTC.

The V call is TRBV28, the J call TRBJ2-2; D not resolved. Germline V lookup: CDR1 MDHEN, CDR2 SYDVKM. V lost 7 bases, J lost 4 bases, and 19 bases lay in between. The CDR3 contains 16 residues. CDR3 nucleotides: TGTGCCAGCAAACAGAAACGGACGCGCTTCACCGGGGAGCTGTTTTTT. This codes for CASKQKRTRFTGELFF.

This chain connects TRBV5-1 to TRBJ2-1; D gene uncertain. Trimming pared 5 bases from V and 0 bases from J, leaving 6 bases between. CDR3 length: 13 amino acids. The V gene's germline CDR1 is SGHRS and CDR2 YFSETQ. The CDR3 region is CASRISSYNEQFF. In nucleotides, the CDR3 is TGCGCCAGCAGAATTTCCTCCTACAATGAGCAGTTCTTC.

The gene calls are TRBV5-4 and TRBJ2-3; 8 bases map to TRBD2. The CDR3 sequence is 16 residues long. V gave up 0 bases and J gave up 6 bases; unmatched junction bases: 9. Germline V CDR1 and CDR2: SGHNT, YYREEE (reference sequence). CDR3 in DNA: TGTGCCAGCAGCTTGGGGGGACTAGGGGAGAGGGATACGCAGTATTTT. Residues: CASSLGGLGERDTQYF.

This CDR3 is CASSLATGPNTEAFF. CDR3 bases: TGCGCCAGCAGCTTGGCCACAGGTCCGAACACTGAAGCTTTCTTT. The chain employs TRBV5-1 and TRBJ1-1; tentatively, D is TRBD1 (5 bases). The CDR3 runs 15 residues. V lost 0 bases to trimming and J lost 1 base, with 10 bases between them. CDR1 SGHRS and CDR2 YFSETQ come from the germline V gene.

The chain couples TRBV7-3 to TRBJ2-1, with D possibly matching TRBD2 (6 bases). In germline, CDR1 is SGHTA, CDR2 FQGTGA. The CDR3 contains 17 residues. The chain's CDR3 is CAHSRGRTVLGYNEQFF. In DNA form, the CDR3 reads TGTGCACACAGTCGGGGGAGGACCGTACTAGGCTACAATGAGCAGTTCTTC.

In this sample, this clone turned up a few times. In nucleotides, the CDR3 is TGTGCCAGCAGCTTATCGGGGCATGAGCAGTTCTTC. Translating gives CASSLSGHEQFF. V usage is TRBV7-9 and J usage is TRBJ2-1, with D perhaps matching TRBD1 or TRBD2 (5 bases each). Germline lookup yields CDR1 SEHNR and CDR2 FQNEAQ (reference sequence). The V and J ends lost 2 bases and 8 bases respectively, with 7 bases between them. This CDR3 has 12 residues.

This rearrangement joins TRBV6-1 to TRBJ2-3, with TRBD2 identical over 8 bases. The CDR3 has 15 amino acids. Germline V CDR1 and CDR2: MNHNS, SASEGT. Trimming at V came to 6 bases and at J to 4 bases, leaving 9 bases not matched to a gene. The CDR3 DNA reads as TGTGCCAGCAGCTTAGCGGGGAGAGTACCAGATACGCAGTATTTT. Translating gives CASSLAGRVPDTQYF.

The chain carries TRBV2 and TRBJ2-3, with a weak D call TRBD2 (5 bases). Trimming shortened V by 4 bases and J by 4 bases, and 18 bases separated the two germline ends. Germline loops: CDR1 SNHLY, CDR2 FYNNEI. This CDR3 has 16 residues. This CDR3 reads CASSVELASSADTQYF. The CDR3 DNA sequence: TGTGCCAGCAGTGTTGAATTGGCTAGCAGCGCAGATACGCAGTATTTT.

The chain carries TRBV9 and TRBJ2-3; D is undetermined. The CDR3 totals 16 residues. Germline V CDR1 and CDR2: SGDLS, YYNGEE. V lost 0 bases and J 2 bases, leaving 13 bases between the germline ends. CDR3 in DNA: TGTGCCAGCAGCGTAGCTACGGCGGAATACACAGATACGCAGTATTTT. Encoded protein: CASSVATAEYTDTQYF.

The V call is TRBV5-4, the J call TRBJ1-2; no clear D gene. This CDR3 contains 15 residues. Trimming removed 5 bases at V and 3 bases at J, with 17 bases between. CDR1 and CDR2 from the germline V gene are SGHNT and YYREEE (reference sequence). The CDR3 is CASSDSGTWDYGYTF. DNA for the CDR3: TGTGCCAGCAGTGACTCGGGCACCTGGGACTATGGCTACACCTTC. The entire variable domain, with the rest obtained from reference TRBV5-4 and TRBJ1-2, is as follows: ETGVTQSPTHLIKTRGQQVTLRCSSQSGHNTVSWYQQALGQGPQFIFQYYREEENGRGNFPPRFSGLQFPNYSSELNVNALELDDSALYLCASSDSGTWDYGYTFGSGTRLTVV.

This clone occurred once. The chain combines TRBV9 with TRBJ2-4; 9 bases match TRBD1. Germline trimming cut 3 bases from V and 1 base from J; bases unmatched to any gene: 5. The V gene's germline CDR1 is SGDLS and CDR2 YYNGEE. This CDR3 is built from 16 residues. CDR3 DNA sequence: TGTGCCAGCAGCGAGGGACAGGGTTTGGCCAAAAACATTCAGTACTTC. Amino acid sequence: CASSEGQGLAKNIQYF.

This clone was found once. In nucleotides, the CDR3 is TGTGCCAGTAACCAGTTTCTTTGGGAGAGACAGCATTTT. Its protein is CASNQFLWERQHF. The chain joins TRBV19 to TRBJ1-5; D unclear. The germline CDR1 and CDR2 sequences are LNHDA and SQIVND (reference sequence). The CDR3 runs 13 residues. The V end lost 7 bases, the J end lost 13 bases, and 20 bases lay between the germline ends.

The rearrangement joins TRBV6-1 to TRBJ2-7; 8 positions match TRBD1. CDR1 is MNHNS and CDR2 is SASEGT in the germline V gene. The V segment lost 3 bases and the J segment 2 bases; nucleotides outside the gene matches: 9. The CDR3 has 16 amino acids. CDR3 nucleotides: TGTGCCAGCAGTGAGGGGACAGGAGGAGGGACCTACGAGCAGTACGTC. It codes for CASSEGTGGGTYEQYV.

The chain is built from TRBV2 and TRBJ1-2; 9 nucleotides align to TRBD1. The J segment lost 0 bases and the V segment lost 8 bases, leaving 13 bases of the junction unmatched. The CDR3 totals 17 residues. Looked up from germline, CDR1 is SNHLY and CDR2 is FYNNEI. The CDR3 DNA is TGTGCCAGCGACCAGGACAGGGGCGAAGGTCCTAACTATGGCTACACCTTC. This encodes CASDQDRGEGPNYGYTF.

The gene calls are TRBV28 and TRBJ1-2; tentatively, D is TRBD1 (5 bases). V was cut by 4 bases and J by 3 bases, with 18 bases left in between. The CDR3 covers 16 residues. CDR1 is MDHEN and CDR2 is SYDVKM in the germline V gene. The CDR3 coding sequence is TGTGCCAGCAGTTGGAGCGCAGGACAACTATACTATGGCTACACCTTC. Amino acids: CASSWSAGQLYYGYTF.

The chain combines TRBV19 with TRBJ2-3, with TRBD1 identical over 7 bases. V shed 3 bases, J shed 5 bases, and the junction held 11 bases outside the gene matches. The CDR3 contains 16 residues. Per the germline V gene, CDR1 is LNHDA and CDR2 is SQIVND (reference sequence). The CDR3 protein is CASSIETGKTGDTQYF. The CDR3 DNA reads TGTGCCAGTAGTATTGAGACAGGGAAAACAGGAGATACGCAGTATTTT.

This chain connects TRBV6-5 to TRBJ1-2; 7 bases agree with TRBD1. CDR1 and CDR2 from the germline V gene are MNHEY and SVGAGI. The CDR3 runs to 13 residues. The J segment lost 8 bases and the V segment lost 2 bases, leaving 5 bases of the junction unmatched. CDR3: CASSYTRQGGYTF. In nucleotides, the CDR3 is TGTGCCAGCAGTTACACCCGACAGGGAGGCTACACCTTC.

The rearrangement joins TRBV7-9 to TRBJ1-1; a possible D gene is TRBD1 (5 bases). The CDR3 covers 15 residues. Germline values: CDR1 SEHNR, CDR2 FQNEAQ (reference sequence). V lost 2 bases, J lost 5 bases, and 15 bases lay in between. The CDR3 spells CASSLSQGMGTEAFF. The CDR3 DNA is TGTGCCAGCAGCTTAAGCCAGGGAATGGGGACTGAAGCTTTCTTT.

This sequence joins TRBV19 and TRBJ1-1; D gene unclear. In germline, CDR1 is LNHDA, CDR2 SQIVND (reference sequence). The CDR3 loop spans 14 amino acids. V lost 5 bases and J lost 0, with 10 bases in between. CDR3 DNA sequence: TGTGCCAGTAGTTATAAGCCTTTGAACACTGAAGCTTTCTTT. Translating gives CASSYKPLNTEAFF. The full variable domain, rest sourced from reference TRBV19 and TRBJ1-1, is DGGITQSPKYLFRKEGQNVTLSCEQNLNHDAMYWYRQDPGQGLRLIYYSQIVNDFQKGDIAEGYSVSREKKESFPLTVTSAQKNPTAFYLCASSYKPLNTEAFFGQGTRLTVV.